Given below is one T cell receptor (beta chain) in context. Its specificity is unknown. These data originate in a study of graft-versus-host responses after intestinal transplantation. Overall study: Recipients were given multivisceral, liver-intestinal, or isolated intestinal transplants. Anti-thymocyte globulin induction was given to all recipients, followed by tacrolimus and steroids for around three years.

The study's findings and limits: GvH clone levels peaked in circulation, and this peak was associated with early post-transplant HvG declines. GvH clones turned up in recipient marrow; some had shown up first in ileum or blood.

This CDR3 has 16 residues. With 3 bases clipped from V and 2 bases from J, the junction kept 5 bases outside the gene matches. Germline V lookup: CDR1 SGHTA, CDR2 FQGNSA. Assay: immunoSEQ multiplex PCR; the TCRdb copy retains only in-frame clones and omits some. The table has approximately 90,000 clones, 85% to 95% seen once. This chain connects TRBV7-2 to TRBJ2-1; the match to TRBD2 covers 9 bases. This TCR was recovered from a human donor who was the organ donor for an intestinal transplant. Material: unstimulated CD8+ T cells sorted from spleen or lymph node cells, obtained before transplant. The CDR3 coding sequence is TGTGCCAGCAGCTTTGAAGCGGGGGGTACCTACAATGAGCAGTTCTTC. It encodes CASSFEAGGTYNEQFF.